This T cell receptor beta chain was observed in a study of glioma-infiltrating T cells. TCR alpha and beta CDR3 regions were amplified from RNA using iRepertoire nested multiplex PCR. Input was about 85-400 ng of tissue mRNA or PBMC total RNA. TCRdb passed the multiplex PCR reads through MiXCR, listing each CDR3 protein once. The sample shows fewer than 250,000 distinct CDR3 sequences, approximately 30% of them seen only once. This clonotype appeared a few times. As yet, its antigen is unknown. Findings and limits, study-wide: Very few CDR3 sequences were shared between tissue and blood. Tissue-blood divergence was below expectation in non-neoplastic patients, above in gliomas.

The receptor's source is a human donor with low-grade glioma or glioblastoma, undergoing nonglioma brain surgery, or in good health (not recorded which). The specimen was glioma tissue, nonneoplastic brain tissue, or PBMCs (not recorded which).

CDR3: CASSLQREGRPQYF. Here the CDR3 DNA reads TGTGCCAGCAGTTTACAGCGGGAGGGCCGACCGCAGTATTTT. V usage is TRBV12-3 or TRBV12-4 and J usage is TRBJ2-3, with 10 bases that match TRBD2. Trimming took 2 bases from V and 10 from J; bases not matched to a gene: 6. The CDR3 contains 14 residues.